This T cell receptor (beta chain) comes out of a study of T cells in Graves' hyperthyroidism and ophthalmopathy. This clonotype was detected many times. The CDR3 totals 14 residues. Trimming left V 0 bases short and J 2 bases short, with 8 bases between. Germline V gene sequence: CDR1 LNHDA, CDR2 SQIVND (reference sequence). Amplification targeted TCR beta CDR3 regions from RNA transcripts. TCR CDR3 regions were first amplified by RT-PCR with HTBI primers. TCRdb analysed the multiplex PCR reads with MiXCR anew, one entry per CDR3 protein. This table holds 490,000 or so distinct CDR3 sequences, 46% found once.

This clonotype was sampled from an adult woman with Graves' disease, either hyperthyroidism or ophthalmopathy (not recorded which). V usage is TRBV19 and J usage is TRBJ2-7; D not resolved. The sample consisted of peripheral blood or thyroid tissue (not recorded which). The CDR3 sequence is CASSIDRRPYEQYF. In nucleotides, the CDR3 is TGTGCCAGTAGTATAGATCGCAGGCCCTACGAGCAGTACTTC.